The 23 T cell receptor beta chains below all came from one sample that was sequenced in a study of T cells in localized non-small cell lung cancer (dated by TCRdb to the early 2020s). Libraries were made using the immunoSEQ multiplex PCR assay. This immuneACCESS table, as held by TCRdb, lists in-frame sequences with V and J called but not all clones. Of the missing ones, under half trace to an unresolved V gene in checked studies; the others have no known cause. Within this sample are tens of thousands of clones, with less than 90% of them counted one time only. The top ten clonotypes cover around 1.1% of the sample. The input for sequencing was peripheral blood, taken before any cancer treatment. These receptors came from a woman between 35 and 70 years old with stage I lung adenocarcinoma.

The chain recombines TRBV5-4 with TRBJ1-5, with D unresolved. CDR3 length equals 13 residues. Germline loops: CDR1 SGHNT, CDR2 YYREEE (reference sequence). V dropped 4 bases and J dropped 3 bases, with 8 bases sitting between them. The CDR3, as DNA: TGTGCCAGCAGCGCGGGCCTCAATCAGCCCCAGCATTTT. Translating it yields CASSAGLNQPQHF. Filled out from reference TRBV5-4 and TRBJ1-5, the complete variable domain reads ETGVTQSPTHLIKTRGQQVTLRCSSQSGHNTVSWYQQALGQGPQFIFQYYREEENGRGNFPPRFSGLQFPNYSSELNVNALELDDSALYLCASSAGLNQPQHFGDGTRLSIL.

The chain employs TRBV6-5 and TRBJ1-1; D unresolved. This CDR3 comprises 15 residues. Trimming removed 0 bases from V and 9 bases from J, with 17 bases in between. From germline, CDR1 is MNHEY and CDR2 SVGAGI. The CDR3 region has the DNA TGTGCCAGCAGTTACTCGATGTCTCGGGCGGCAAAAGCTTTCTTT. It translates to CASSYSMSRAAKAFF.

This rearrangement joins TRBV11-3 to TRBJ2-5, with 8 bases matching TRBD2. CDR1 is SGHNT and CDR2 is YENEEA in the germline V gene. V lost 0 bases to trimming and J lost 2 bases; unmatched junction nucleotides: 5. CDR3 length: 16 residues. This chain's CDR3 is CASSLEASGLQETQYF. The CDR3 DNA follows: TGTGCCAGCAGCTTAGAGGCTAGCGGGCTTCAAGAGACCCAGTACTTC.

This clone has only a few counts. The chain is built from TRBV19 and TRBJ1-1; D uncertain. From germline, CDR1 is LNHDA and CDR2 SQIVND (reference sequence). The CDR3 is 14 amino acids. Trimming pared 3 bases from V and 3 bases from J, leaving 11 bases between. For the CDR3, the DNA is TGTGCCAGTAGTATGGCCTACGAGGACACTGAAGCTTTCTTT. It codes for CASSMAYEDTEAFF.

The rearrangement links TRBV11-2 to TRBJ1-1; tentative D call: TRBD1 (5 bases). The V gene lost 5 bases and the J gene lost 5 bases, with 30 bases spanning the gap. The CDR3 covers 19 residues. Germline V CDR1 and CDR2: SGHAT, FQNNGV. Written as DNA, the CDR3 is TGTGCCAGCAGCCGAGAAGATAGGGTGGGACTCCCCGGGACGACTGAAGCTTTCTTT. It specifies CASSREDRVGLPGTTEAFF.

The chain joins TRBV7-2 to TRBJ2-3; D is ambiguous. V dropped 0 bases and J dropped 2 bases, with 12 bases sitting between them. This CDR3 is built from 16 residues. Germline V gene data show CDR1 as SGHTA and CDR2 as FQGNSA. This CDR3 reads CASSLALARTTDTQYF. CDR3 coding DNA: TGTGCCAGCAGCTTAGCGCTCGCGCGGACCACAGATACGCAGTATTTT.

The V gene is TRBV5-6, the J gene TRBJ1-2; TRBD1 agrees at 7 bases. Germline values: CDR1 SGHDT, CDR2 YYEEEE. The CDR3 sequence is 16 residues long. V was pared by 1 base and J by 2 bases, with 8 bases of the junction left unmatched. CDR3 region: CASSLYTGVVNYGYTF. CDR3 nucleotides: TGTGCCAGCAGCTTGTACACAGGGGTCGTAAACTATGGCTACACCTTC.

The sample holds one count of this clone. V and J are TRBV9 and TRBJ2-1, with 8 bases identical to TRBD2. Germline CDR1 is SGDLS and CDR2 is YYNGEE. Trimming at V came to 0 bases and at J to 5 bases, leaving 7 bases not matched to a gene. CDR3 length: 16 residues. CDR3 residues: CASSVVARGANNEQFF. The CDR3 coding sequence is TGTGCCAGCAGCGTAGTGGCGCGGGGGGCCAACAATGAGCAGTTCTTC.

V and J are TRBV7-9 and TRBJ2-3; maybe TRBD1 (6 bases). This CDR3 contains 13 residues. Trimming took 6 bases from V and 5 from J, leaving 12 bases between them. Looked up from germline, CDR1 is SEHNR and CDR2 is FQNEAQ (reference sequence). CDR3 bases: TGTGCCAGCAGGGGGGCGCCCGGAGATACGCAGTATTTT. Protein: CASRGAPGDTQYF.

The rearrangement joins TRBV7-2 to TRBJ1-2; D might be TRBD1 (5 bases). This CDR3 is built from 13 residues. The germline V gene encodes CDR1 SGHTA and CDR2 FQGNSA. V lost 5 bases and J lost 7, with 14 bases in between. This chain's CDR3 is CASSRQYSSGYTF. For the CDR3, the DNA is TGTGCCAGCAGCCGACAGTATAGTAGTGGCTACACCTTC.

CDR3 amino acids: CASSDDRAGNTIYF. The CDR3 nucleotides read TGTGCCAGCAGTGATGACAGGGCTGGAAACACCATATATTTT. This sequence joins TRBV2 and TRBJ1-3; 7 bases are a match to TRBD1. V shed 3 bases, J shed 2 bases, and the junction held 1 base outside the gene matches. The CDR3 is made up of 14 amino acids. The V gene's germline CDR1 is SNHLY and CDR2 FYNNEI.

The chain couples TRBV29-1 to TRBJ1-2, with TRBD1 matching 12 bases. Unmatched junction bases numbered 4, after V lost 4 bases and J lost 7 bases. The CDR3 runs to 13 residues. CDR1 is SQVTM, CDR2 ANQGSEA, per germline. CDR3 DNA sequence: TGCAGCGTTGGGGGACAGGGGGCATTTGGCTACACCTTC. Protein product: CSVGGQGAFGYTF.

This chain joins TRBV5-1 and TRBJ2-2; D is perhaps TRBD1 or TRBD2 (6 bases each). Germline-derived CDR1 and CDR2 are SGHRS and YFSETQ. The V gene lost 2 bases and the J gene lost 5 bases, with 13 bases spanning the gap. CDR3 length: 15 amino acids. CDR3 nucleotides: TGCGCCAGCAGCTTAATGGGGGGCGCAACCGGGGAGCTGTTTTTT. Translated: CASSLMGGATGELFF.

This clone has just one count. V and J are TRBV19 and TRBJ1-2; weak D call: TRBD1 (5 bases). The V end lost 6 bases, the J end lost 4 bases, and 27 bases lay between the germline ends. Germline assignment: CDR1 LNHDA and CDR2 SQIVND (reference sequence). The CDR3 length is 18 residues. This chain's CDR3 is CASSQASGFGAELYGYTF. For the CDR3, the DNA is TGTGCCAGTAGCCAAGCATCCGGATTCGGGGCGGAGCTCTATGGCTACACCTTC.

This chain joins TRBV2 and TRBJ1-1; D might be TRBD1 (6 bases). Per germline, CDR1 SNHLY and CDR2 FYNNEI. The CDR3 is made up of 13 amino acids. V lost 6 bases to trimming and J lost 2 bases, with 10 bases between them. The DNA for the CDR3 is TGTGCCAGCAGGGTGGACAGTAACACTGAAGCTTTCTTT. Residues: CASRVDSNTEAFF.

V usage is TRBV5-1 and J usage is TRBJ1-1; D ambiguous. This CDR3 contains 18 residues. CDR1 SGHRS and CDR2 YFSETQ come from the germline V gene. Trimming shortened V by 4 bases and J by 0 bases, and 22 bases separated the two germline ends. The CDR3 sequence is CASSPGRTANLMNTEAFF. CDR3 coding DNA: TGCGCCAGCAGCCCCGGGAGGACGGCTAACCTCATGAACACTGAAGCTTTCTTT.

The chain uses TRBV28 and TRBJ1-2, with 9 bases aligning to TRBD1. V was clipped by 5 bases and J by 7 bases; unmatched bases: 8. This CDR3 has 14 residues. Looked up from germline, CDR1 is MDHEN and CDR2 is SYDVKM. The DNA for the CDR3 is TGTGCCAGCAGTCAATGGCGGGACAGGGCTGGCTACACCTTC. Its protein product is CASSQWRDRAGYTF.

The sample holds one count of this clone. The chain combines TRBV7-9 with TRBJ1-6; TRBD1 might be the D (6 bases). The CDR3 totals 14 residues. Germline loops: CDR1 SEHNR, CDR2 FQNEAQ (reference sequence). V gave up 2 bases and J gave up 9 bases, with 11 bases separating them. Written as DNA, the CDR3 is TGTGCCAGCAGCTTACAGGGGAGTACTTCACCCCTCCACTTT. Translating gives CASSLQGSTSPLHF.

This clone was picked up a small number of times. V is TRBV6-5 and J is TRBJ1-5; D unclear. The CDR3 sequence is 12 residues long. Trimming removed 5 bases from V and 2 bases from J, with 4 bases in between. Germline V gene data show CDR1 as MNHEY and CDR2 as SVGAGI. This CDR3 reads CASSRGNQPQHF. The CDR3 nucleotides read TGTGCCAGCAGTAGGGGCAATCAGCCCCAGCATTTT.

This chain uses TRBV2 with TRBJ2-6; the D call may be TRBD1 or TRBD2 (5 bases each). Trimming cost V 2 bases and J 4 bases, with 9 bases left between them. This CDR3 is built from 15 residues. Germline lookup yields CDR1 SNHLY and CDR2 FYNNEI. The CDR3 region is CASSEMGPGANVLTF. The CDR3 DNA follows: TGTGCCAGCAGTGAAATGGGACCCGGGGCCAACGTCCTGACTTTC.

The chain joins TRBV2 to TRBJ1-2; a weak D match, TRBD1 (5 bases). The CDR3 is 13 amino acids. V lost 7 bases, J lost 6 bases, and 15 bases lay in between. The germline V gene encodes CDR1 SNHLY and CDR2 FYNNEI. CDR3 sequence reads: CASKQWGDNGYTF. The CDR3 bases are TGTGCCAGCAAACAATGGGGGGATAATGGCTACACCTTC. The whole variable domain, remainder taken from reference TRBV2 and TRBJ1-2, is EPEVTQTPSHQVTQMGQEVILRCVPISNHLYFYWYRQILGQKVEFLVSFYNNEISEKSEIFDDQFSVERPDGSNFTLKIRSTKLEDSAMYFCASKQWGDNGYTFGSGTRLTVV.

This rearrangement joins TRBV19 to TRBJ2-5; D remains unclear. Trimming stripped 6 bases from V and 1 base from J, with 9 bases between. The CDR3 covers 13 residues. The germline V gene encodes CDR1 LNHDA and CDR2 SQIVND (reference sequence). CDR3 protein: CASRGPLQETQYF. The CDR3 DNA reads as TGTGCCAGTAGAGGGCCCCTCCAAGAGACCCAGTACTTC.

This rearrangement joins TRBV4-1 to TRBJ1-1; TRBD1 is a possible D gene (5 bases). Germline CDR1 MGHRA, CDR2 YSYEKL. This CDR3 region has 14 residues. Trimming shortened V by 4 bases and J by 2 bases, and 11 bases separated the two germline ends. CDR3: CASSRQTLNTEAFF. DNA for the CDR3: TGCGCCAGCAGCCGACAGACTCTTAACACTGAAGCTTTCTTT.